These T cell receptor beta chains were read from a single sample in a study of Ad26.COV2.S vaccination and SARS-CoV-2 variants. Generated by immunoSEQ multiplex PCR, the TCRdb table keeps only in-frame clones and is missing some. The sample shows 350,000 to 450,000 clones, roughly 85% of them seen only once. Sequenced here: peripheral blood, sampled in a trial of Ad26.COV2.S vaccine versus placebo. All receptors derive from a person between 18 and 60 years old who received the Ad26.COV2.S COVID-19 vaccine or a placebo. CDR3s include the opening cysteine and the closing phenylalanine or tryptophan. Each record gives: D gene, J gene, V gene, clone size, CDR3 DNA, CDR3 protein. The D gene is left open where the match is weak. A clone size is listed for some rows: how often the clone was seen (once, few, many), or a class if it is expanded.

TRBD2 TRBJ2-7 TRBV19 . TGTGCCAGTAGTATCTTCGCGGGGGTCTACGAGCAGTACTTC CASSIFAGVYEQYF
. TRBJ2-5 TRBV5-1 . TGCGCCAGCAGCTTTGGGGGGGCGCACCAAGAGACCCAGTACTTC CASSFGGAHQETQYF
. TRBJ1-2 TRBV7-2 . TGTGCCAGCAGCTTCTACAGGACGGCCTATGGCTACACCTTC CASSFYRTAYGYTF
. TRBJ2-5 TRBV24-1 once TGTGCCACCAGTGACCCCCTAGCGCGCCAAGAGACCCAGTACTTC CATSDPLARQETQYF
. TRBJ2-1 TRBV27 . TGTGCCAGCAGTCTCCCCGGGAGCTCCTACAATGAGCAGTTCTTC CASSLPGSSYNEQFF
. TRBJ2-6 TRBV24-1 . TGTGCCACCAGTGATTTCTACAGGTCCGGGGCCAACGTCCTGACTTTC CATSDFYRSGANVLTF
. TRBJ2-7 TRBV7-3 . TGTGCCAGCAGCCTGGACGGGTCGAGCTCCTACGAGCAGTACTTC CASSLDGSSSYEQYF
. TRBJ1-2 TRBV19 once TGTGCCAGTAGTACCCCGGCACAGGCAGGTGGCTACACCTTC CASSTPAQAGGYTF
. TRBJ2-1 TRBV6-1 . TGTGCCAGCAGTGAACGGCTAGTAGGAATCAATGAGCAGTTCTTC CASSERLVGINEQFF
TRBD1 TRBJ1-5 TRBV24-1 . TGTGCCACCAGTGAAACCGGACAGGGGGTTCAGCCCCAGCATTTT CATSETGQGVQPQHF
. TRBJ2-6 TRBV11-2 . TGTGCCAGCAGCTCCCGTGGTGTGGGGTCTGGGGCCAACGTCCTGACTTTC CASSSRGVGSGANVLTF
. TRBJ2-5 TRBV5-1 . TGCGCCAGCAGCTTGAGACGGGTGACTAGCCAAGAGACCCAGTACTTC CASSLRRVTSQETQYF
. TRBJ2-1 TRBV12-5 . TGTGCTAGTGGTTTGGTACTAGCCGCAAGACAGGTTGACTACAATGAGCAGTTCTTC CASGLVLAARQVDYNEQFF
. TRBJ2-7 TRBV27 . TGTGCCAGCAGTTTGCTGACTAGTTCGGCTTACGAGCAGTACTTC CASSLLTSSAYEQYF
. TRBJ2-3 TRBV11-3 . TGTGCCAGCAGCTCATTGGGAGCGGAGGCAGATACGCAGTATTTT CASSSLGAEADTQYF
. TRBJ2-1 TRBV5-1 once TGCGCCAGCAGCTTTGGCCGAAGCTCCTACAATGAGCAGTTCTTC CASSFGRSSYNEQFF
TRBD1 TRBJ1-6 TRBV30 . TGTGCCTGCCCCGGGACAGGGGGTAATTCACCCCTCCACTTT CACPGTGGNSPLHF
TRBD1 TRBJ1-1 TRBV27 . TGTGCCAGCAGTTTTTTCGGTACAGGGGCTGAAGCTTTCTTT CASSFFGTGAEAFF
. TRBJ2-7 TRBV10-3 . TGTGCCATCCAGACGCCGGGCCCCTACGAGCAGTACTTC CAIQTPGPYEQYF
TRBD1 TRBJ2-7 TRBV2 once TGTGCCAGCACCGGACAGGGGAGGGGGCACGAGCAGTACTTC CASTGQGRGHEQYF
. TRBJ2-1 TRBV14 . TGTGCCAGCAGCCCCCGAAGGTTTATCAATGAGCAGTTCTTC CASSPRRFINEQFF
. TRBJ1-5 TRBV10-3 . TGTGCCATCAGTGAGGCTACCGGGGCCCAAGCCAGGGACAATCAGCCCCAGCATTTT CAISEATGAQARDNQPQHF
TRBD2 TRBJ2-5 TRBV29-1 . TGCAGCGTTCGAGCGGGGGGGCGGGCCCGAGAGACCCAGTACTTC CSVRAGGRARETQYF
. TRBJ1-5 TRBV21-1 . TGTGCCAGCAGCTGCAGGGGTGATAGCAATCAGCCCCAGCATTTT CASSCRGDSNQPQHF
. TRBJ1-2 TRBV3-1/TRBV3-2 . TGTGCCAGCAGCCCTGCGGGGGTGGAGCATGGCTACACCTTC CASSPAGVEHGYTF
. TRBJ2-2 TRBV11-3 . TGTGCCAGCAGCTGGCCTGGGGCCAGGAACACCGGGGAGCTGTTTTTT CASSWPGARNTGELFF
. TRBJ2-3 TRBV15 . TGTGCCACCTATTCTGGGGGGCAAACTAGCACAGATACGCAGTATTTT CATYSGGQTSTDTQYF
TRBD1 TRBJ1-1 TRBV11-2 once TGTGCCAGCAGGCCGGGACAGGGGTATCACACTGAAGCTTTCTTT CASRPGQGYHTEAFF
. TRBJ2-1 TRBV7-3 once TGTGCCAGCAGCCCTCAGGCCAGGTTAAGGGACAATGAGCAGTTCTTC CASSPQARLRDNEQFF
TRBD2 TRBJ2-3 TRBV2 . TGTGCCAGCCGCGCTCTCTTAGCGGGAAGCACAGATACGCAGTATTTT CASRALLAGSTDTQYF
. TRBJ1-2 TRBV4-3 . TGCGCCAGCAGCCAGGGGACCACCATGGGCTACACCTTC CASSQGTTMGYTF
TRBD2 TRBJ2-1 TRBV27 . TGTGCCAGCACTGGGGACGGAGCTAGCGGGTACAATGAGCAGTTCTTC CASTGDGASGYNEQFF
. TRBJ2-5 TRBV20-1 . TGCAGTGCCCCGAACGCAACCACCCAGTACTTC CSAPNATTQYF
. TRBJ2-5 TRBV2 . TGTGCCAGCAGTGAAGATGTGGGAGGAGAGACCCAGTACTTC CASSEDVGGETQYF
TRBD1 TRBJ2-5 TRBV18 . TGTGCCAGCTCACGAACGGGGTCGGGACAGGGAAAGGAAGAGACCCAGTACTTC CASSRTGSGQGKEETQYF
. TRBJ2-1 TRBV19 once TGTGCCACGAAAGCCTCGGGTGATCGACAGCAGTTCTTC CATKASGDRQQFF
. TRBJ1-3 TRBV18 . TGTGCCAGCTCACCAACCACAGGCTCTGGAAACACCATATATTTT CASSPTTGSGNTIYF
. TRBJ1-1 TRBV12-3/TRBV12-4 . TGTGCCAGCAGTTTACAGGCGAACACTGAAGCTTTCTTT CASSLQANTEAFF
. TRBJ2-7 TRBV27 . TGTGCCAGCAGTTCGGGACCTTCCTACGAGCAGTACTTC CASSSGPSYEQYF
. TRBJ2-3 TRBV21-1 . TGTGCCAGCAGCCGGCGGGGGTGTCCTAGCACAGATACGCAGTATTTT CASSRRGCPSTDTQYF
. TRBJ2-5 TRBV19 . TGTGCCAGTACGGGGGCGGGTAGTGAGACCCAGTACTTC CASTGAGSETQYF
. TRBJ2-7 TRBV5-4 few TGTGCCAGCAGCCATACAGCGTCGAGATACGAGCAGTACTTC CASSHTASRYEQYF
TRBD1 TRBJ2-5 TRBV5-1 . TGCGCCAGCAGCTTGGACAGGGGTAAGTACCAAGAGACCCAGTACTTC CASSLDRGKYQETQYF
. TRBJ1-6 TRBV20-1 . TGCAGTGCTATAAGGTCACCTAGGCCCCACTTT CSAIRSPRPHF
TRBD2 TRBJ2-3 TRBV6-5 once TGTGCCAGCAGTTACTCGACTAGCGGGAGTACAGATACGCAGTATTTT CASSYSTSGSTDTQYF
. TRBJ2-7 TRBV6-5 . TGTGCCAGCAGCCCCAGCGGGGCAGGGGGCGAGCAGTACTTC CASSPSGAGGEQYF
. TRBJ1-2 TRBV7-3 . TGTGCCAGCAGCCTTGGACCGACCTATGGCTACACCTTC CASSLGPTYGYTF
TRBD2 TRBJ2-7 TRBV7-2 . TGTGCCAGCAGCCGGACTAGCGGGGGGACAAGAGCTCTGTACGAGCAGTACTTC CASSRTSGGTRALYEQYF
. TRBJ1-4 TRBV6-1 . TGTGCCAGCAGTGTTACAGGGTACAGAACAAATGAAAAACTGTTTTTT CASSVTGYRTNEKLFF
. TRBJ2-4 TRBV11-3 . TGTGCCAGCAGCTTAGGGGGGTATAGGGAAAACATTCAGTACTTC CASSLGGYRENIQYF
TRBD2 TRBJ2-5 TRBV5-6 . TGTGCCAGCAGCTTCGGAGCGGGGGCGTCTCGGACCCAGTACTTC CASSFGAGASRTQYF
. TRBJ1-3 TRBV7-9 . TGTGCCAGCAGGAAAACAGTCTTCTCTGGAAACACCATATATTTT CASRKTVFSGNTIYF
. TRBJ1-1 TRBV10-3 once TGTGCCATCAGTGAGTCGGGGAAGGGACTGAACACTGAAGCTTTCTTT CAISESGKGLNTEAFF
TRBD1 TRBJ2-7 TRBV6-5 . TGTGCCAGCAGTCGTACAGGGGGCCAAGAGCAGTACTTC CASSRTGGQEQYF
. TRBJ1-3 TRBV10-3 . TGTGCCATCAGTGAGGGAGGGGGAAGCTCTGGAAACACCATATATTTT CAISEGGGSSGNTIYF